These 32 T cell receptor beta chains share one sample of origin, sequenced in a study of blood T cells in healthy people across ages. Combining a sample-barcoded 5' primer with a J-beta primer mix, a second PCR ran for about 7 to 12 cycles. One entry per CDR3 protein, called by TCRdb with MiXCR from the 5' RACE reads. The data contain around 800,000 distinct CDR3 sequences, more than 40% of them seen just once; the ten biggest clones take up roughly a fifth. The sample comprised blood. Receptors originate from a man aged 55 to 70 in good health.

This chain connects TRBV20-1 to TRBJ2-4; 9 bases are shared with TRBD1. The CDR3 consists of 15 residues. CDR1 DFQATT and CDR2 SNEGSKA come from the germline V gene (reference sequence). With 0 bases clipped from V and 7 bases from J, the junction kept 7 bases outside the gene matches. Here the CDR3 reads CSARDQDRGTNIQYF. The CDR3 nucleotides are TGCAGTGCTAGAGACCAGGACAGGGGTACGAACATTCAGTACTTC.

There are a few counts of this clonotype. The chain joins TRBV20-1 to TRBJ2-7; either TRBD1 or TRBD2 may supply D (6 bases each). CDR1 DFQATT and CDR2 SNEGSKA come from the germline V gene (reference sequence). The CDR3 is 16 residues long. V lost 5 bases and J 2 bases, leaving 22 bases between the germline ends. The CDR3 region is CSAVAGGKGGAYEQYF. The DNA for the CDR3 is TGCAGTGCTGTTGCGGGTGGAAAGGGGGGTGCCTACGAGCAGTACTTC.

The V and J genes are TRBV7-7 and TRBJ2-1, with TRBD1 matching over 10 bases. CDR3 length equals 15 residues. CDR1 and CDR2 (germline): SSHAT, FNYEAQ (reference sequence). V trimming: 5 bases; J trimming: 8 bases; junction bases outside the gene matches: 9. The CDR3 DNA follows: TGTGCCAGCAGCCTGGGGGGACAGGGGTTCTATGAGCAGTTCTTC. It is translated as CASSLGGQGFYEQFF.

On this clonotype itself: Given a much more abundant clone one base away, this may be a read error. This chain uses TRBV28 with TRBJ2-7; D perhaps matches TRBD1 (6 bases). The CDR3 runs to 12 residues. Looked up from germline, CDR1 is MDHEN and CDR2 is SYDVKM. Deletions cut 6 bases from V and 2 bases from J, with 8 bases between. CDR3 DNA sequence: TGTGCCAGCAGGTCAGGGGCCTACGAGCAGTACTTC. Protein sequence: CASRSGAYEQYF. Full variable domain (missing parts from reference TRBV28 and TRBJ2-7): DVKVTQSSRYLVKRTGEKVFLECVQDMDHENMFWYRQDPGLGLRLIYFSYDVKMKEKGDIPEGYSVSREKKERFSLILESASTNQTSMYLCASRSGAYEQYFGPGTRLTVT.

Only a few counts were recorded for this clonotype. The chain joins TRBV7-2 to TRBJ2-7; 7 positions match TRBD2. CDR3 length: 15 residues. The V and J ends lost 4 bases and 5 bases, in that order; junction bases with no gene match: 11. Germline V gene sequence: CDR1 SGHTA, CDR2 FQGNSA. CDR3: CASSSRGGGLNEQYF. CDR3 nucleotide sequence: TGTGCCAGCAGCTCCCGCGGGGGAGGGCTGAACGAGCAGTACTTC.

The chain recombines TRBV10-3 with TRBJ2-5; 11 bases align to TRBD1. The ends lost 6 bases at V and 4 bases at J; junction bases unmatched: 7. CDR1 and CDR2 (germline): ENHRY, SYGVKD. The CDR3 contains 15 residues. CDR3: CAIRTGTGGLETQYF. The CDR3 DNA is TGTGCCATCAGGACCGGGACAGGGGGGTTAGAGACCCAGTACTTC.

V gene TRBV12-5 combines with J gene TRBJ2-7; unclear D gene. CDR3 length equals 14 residues. Germline V gene lookup returns CDR1 LGHNT and CDR2 FRNRAP. V was pared by 2 bases and J by 3 bases, with 11 bases between. CDR3 in amino acids: CASGLRPGSYEQYF. The CDR3 nucleotides read TGTGCTAGTGGTTTGCGACCTGGAAGCTACGAGCAGTACTTC.

The chain combines TRBV20-1 with TRBJ2-2; possible D gene TRBD1, 6 bases. Trimming cost V 6 bases and J 2 bases, with 16 bases left between them. Germline assignment: CDR1 DFQATT and CDR2 SNEGSKA (reference sequence). The CDR3 spans 15 residues. In DNA form, the CDR3 reads TGCAGTGCCGAGAGCAGACAGGATAACACCGGGGAGCTGTTTTTT. Encoded protein: CSAESRQDNTGELFF.

V is TRBV11-2 and J is TRBJ2-1; no definite D call. V lost 5 bases, J lost 13 bases, and 12 bases lay in between. Germline values: CDR1 SGHAT, CDR2 FQNNGV. CDR3 size: 11 residues. The DNA for the CDR3 is TGTGCCAGCAGCCCCAAGGAGACCCAGTTCTTC. Residues: CASSPKETQFF.

The rearrangement links TRBV20-1 to TRBJ2-4; tentative D call: TRBD1 (7 bases). V gave up 5 bases and J gave up 0 bases, with 14 bases separating them. The germline V gene encodes CDR1 DFQATT and CDR2 SNEGSKA (reference sequence). This CDR3 has 15 residues. CDR3 nucleotide sequence: TGCAGTGCTCAAAACAGGGGACTAGCCAAAAACATTCAGTACTTC. Translating it yields CSAQNRGLAKNIQYF.

The rearrangement joins TRBV6-5 to TRBJ1-6, with D tentatively TRBD1 (5 bases). The CDR3 has 15 residues. The V and J ends lost 2 bases and 7 bases respectively, with 12 bases between them. Germline V CDR1 and CDR2: MNHEY, SVGAGI. CDR3 DNA sequence: TGTGCCAGCAGTTACACAACAGGATCAAATTCACCCCTCCACTTT. The encoded protein is CASSYTTGSNSPLHF.

Only a few counts were recorded for this clonotype. The J gene is TRBJ2-3, the V gene TRBV4-3, with D tentatively TRBD1 (6 bases). This CDR3 is 15 amino acids long. CDR1 is LGHNA and CDR2 is YSLEER in the germline V gene. The germline V and J ends were trimmed by 1 base and 5 bases, with 13 bases remaining between them. CDR3 amino acids: CASSQALTGRDTQYF. In DNA, the CDR3 is TGCGCCAGCAGCCAAGCCCTGACAGGAAGAGATACGCAGTATTTT.

The rearrangement joins TRBV6-2 or TRBV6-3 to TRBJ2-5; TRBD1 matches at 9 bases. V lost 6 bases and J lost 3; bases outside the gene matches: 11. From germline, CDR1 is MNHEY and CDR2 SVGEGT. The CDR3 length is 16 residues. The CDR3 is CASRTDYTGGKETQYF. As DNA, the CDR3 is TGTGCCAGCAGGACCGACTATACAGGGGGCAAAGAGACCCAGTACTTC.

The chain recombines TRBV6-4 with TRBJ2-3, with 12 bases fitting TRBD2. CDR3 size: 15 residues. Germline V lookup: CDR1 MRHNA, CDR2 SNTAGT. V lost 4 bases to trimming and J lost 2 bases; unmatched junction nucleotides: 1. CDR3 protein: CASSASGGATDTQYF. Written as DNA, the CDR3 is TGTGCCAGCAGTGCTAGCGGGGGGGCCACAGATACGCAGTATTTT.

The chain has TRBV28 and TRBJ2-3; D ambiguous. The CDR3 totals 10 residues. V was cut by 8 bases and J by 8 bases, with 8 bases left in between. Germline loops: CDR1 MDHEN, CDR2 SYDVKM. The DNA for the CDR3 is TGTGCCAGCGGTACCGGTACGCAGTATTTT. This translates into CASGTGTQYF. The complete variable domain, with remaining parts taken from reference TRBV28 and TRBJ2-3, reads DVKVTQSSRYLVKRTGEKVFLECVQDMDHENMFWYRQDPGLGLRLIYFSYDVKMKEKGDIPEGYSVSREKKERFSLILESASTNQTSMYLCASGTGTQYFGPGTRLTVL.

The chain has TRBV25-1 and TRBJ1-1; the match to TRBD1 covers 8 bases. Germline V CDR1 and CDR2: MGHDK, SYGVNS. The CDR3 covers 13 residues. The junction had 10 bases not matched to a gene; V was cut back by 6 bases and J by 10 bases. The CDR3 nucleotides read TGTGCCAGCAGGGACAGGGAGCTGGGGGTAGCTTTCTTT. Amino acid sequence: CASRDRELGVAFF.

This clonotype has a single count. This may arise from a read error, as a much more abundant clone is one base away. The chain uses TRBV20-1 and TRBJ2-7; D not certain. The CDR3 has 12 amino acids. CDR1 and CDR2 from the germline V gene are DFQATT and SNEGSKA (reference sequence). Between the trimmed V and J ends, which lost 5 bases and 3 bases, there was a span of 11 bases. CDR3 nucleotide sequence: TGCAGTGCTCCGGACGGAGACTACGAGCAGTACTTC. It yields the protein CSAPDGDYEQYF.

This sequence joins TRBV28 and TRBJ2-3; D is possibly TRBD1 (5 bases). There are 14 residues in the CDR3. Germline CDR1 reads MDHEN; CDR2 reads SYDVKM. V lost 0 bases and J 4 bases, leaving 8 bases between the germline ends. The CDR3 coding sequence is TGTGCCAGCAGTTTATGGGGCAGGGCAGATACGCAGTATTTT. The encoded protein is CASSLWGRADTQYF.

The genes are TRBV6-1 and TRBJ1-3; D is unclear. The V gene lost 7 bases and the J gene lost 8 bases, with 12 bases spanning the gap. The CDR3 loop spans 12 amino acids. Germline lookup yields CDR1 MNHNS and CDR2 SASEGT. The CDR3 reads CASNNRGDTIYF. CDR3 DNA: TGTGCCAGCAACAACCGGGGTGACACCATATATTTT.

CDR3 in amino acids: CASSAQGRNEQYF. CDR3 coding DNA: TGTGCCAGCAGCGCACAGGGTCGGAATGAGCAGTACTTC. This chain connects TRBV7-9 to TRBJ2-5; D possibly corresponds to TRBD1 (6 bases). CDR1 and CDR2 (germline): SEHNR, FQNEAQ (reference sequence). The CDR3 is 13 amino acids. The V gene lost 5 bases and the J gene lost 11 bases, with 18 bases spanning the gap. The full variable domain, its missing parts supplied by reference TRBV7-9 and TRBJ2-5, is DTGVSQNPRHKITKRGQNVTFRCDPISEHNRLYWYRQTLGQGPEFLTYFQNEAQLEKSRLLSDRFSAERPKGSFSTLEIQRTEQGDSAMYLCASSAQGRNEQYFGPGTRLLVL.

The rearrangement joins TRBV15 to TRBJ2-6; no firm D call. Germline V gene data show CDR1 as LNHNV and CDR2 as YYDKDF (reference sequence). This CDR3 comprises 17 residues. Deletions cut 2 bases from V and 4 bases from J, with 15 bases between. CDR3 amino acids: CATSRTNKGSGANVLTF. CDR3 in DNA: TGTGCCACCAGCAGAACTAATAAGGGTTCAGGGGCCAACGTCCTGACTTTC.

The V and J genes are TRBV15 and TRBJ1-6, with 12 bases identical to TRBD1. This CDR3 is 15 amino acids long. The V and J ends lost 3 bases and 9 bases, in that order; junction bases with no gene match: 3. Germline-derived CDR1 and CDR2 are LNHNV and YYDKDF (reference sequence). For the CDR3, the DNA is TGTGCCACCAGCAGCAGGGGACAGGGGGCTTCACCCCTCCACTTT. This translates into CATSSRGQGASPLHF.

This chain joins TRBV9 and TRBJ2-2; tentative D call: TRBD1 (5 bases). CDR1 is SGDLS, CDR2 YYNGEE, per germline. V lost 1 base, J lost 3 bases, and 10 bases lay in between. The CDR3 runs to 15 residues. Here the CDR3 reads CASSVPDSYTGELFF. CDR3 in DNA: TGTGCCAGCAGCGTACCTGACAGCTACACCGGGGAGCTGTTTTTT.

The J gene is TRBJ1-4, the V gene TRBV7-9, with a tentative D call TRBD1 (6 bases). CDR3 length equals 14 residues. Germline values: CDR1 SEHNR, CDR2 FQNEAQ (reference sequence). The V end lost 5 bases, the J end lost 7 bases, and 14 bases lay between the germline ends. The CDR3: CASSRGTMGEKLFF. The DNA for the CDR3 is TGTGCCAGCAGCCGAGGGACAATGGGTGAAAAACTGTTTTTT. Based on the CDR3 plus reference TRBV7-9 and TRBJ1-4, the full variable domain is DTGVSQNPRHKITKRGQNVTFRCDPISEHNRLYWYRQTLGQGPEFLTYFQNEAQLEKSRLLSDRFSAERPKGSFSTLEIQRTEQGDSAMYLCASSRGTMGEKLFFGSGTQLSVL.

Only a few counts were recorded for this clonotype. V and J are TRBV7-2 and TRBJ1-6; TRBD1 might be the D (5 bases). The CDR3 sequence is 15 residues long. Trimming took off 5 bases at V and 7 bases at J, with 15 bases between the two ends. The germline gives CDR1 SGHTA, CDR2 FQGNSA. The CDR3 DNA is TGTGCCAGCAGCCCACACTTTGGGACGAATTCACCCCTCCACTTT. Protein sequence: CASSPHFGTNSPLHF.

This clonotype was observed a few times. This chain links TRBV12-3 or TRBV12-4 with TRBJ2-5; TRBD2 might be the D (7 bases). The length of the CDR3 is 14 residues. V lost 6 bases and J 1 base, leaving 12 bases between the germline ends. The CDR3 reads CASRLRGAQETQYF. The DNA of the CDR3 is TGTGCCAGCAGGCTACGGGGGGCCCAAGAGACCCAGTACTTC.

This clonotype was picked up a small number of times. The chain is built from TRBV7-2 and TRBJ2-3; 11 nucleotides line up with TRBD2. Germline assignment: CDR1 SGHTA and CDR2 FQGNSA. The CDR3 loop spans 17 amino acids. The junction had 4 bases not matched to a gene; V was cut back by 2 bases and J by 0 bases. The chain's CDR3 is CASSLLAGGTSTDTQYF. CDR3 bases: TGTGCCAGCAGCTTACTAGCGGGAGGTACTAGCACAGATACGCAGTATTTT.

On this clonotype itself: A much larger clone differs by one base, so this may be a read error. The chain joins TRBV2 to TRBJ2-1; D is undetermined. Germline CDR1 is SNHLY and CDR2 is FYNNEI. CDR3 length: 10 amino acids. V was clipped by 1 base and J by 13 bases, with 5 bases between them. CDR3 sequence reads: CASSEGSQFF. The DNA for the CDR3 is TGTGCCAGCAGTGAAGGGAGTCAGTTCTTC.

The V call is TRBV20-1, the J call TRBJ1-6; D gene unclear. The CDR3 spans 15 residues. V was trimmed by 1 base and J by 10 bases, leaving 17 bases between them. Germline CDR1 and CDR2: DFQATT and SNEGSKA (reference sequence). The DNA for the CDR3 is TGCAGTGCTAGAGCACCACTCTCGCCAGACTCACCCCTCCACTTT. Residues: CSARAPLSPDSPLHF.

As concerns this clonotype: This could be a read error, since a much larger clone is one nucleotide away. The J gene is TRBJ2-7, the V gene TRBV11-2, with 7 nucleotides matching TRBD1. V gave up 5 bases and J gave up 3 bases; unmatched junction bases: 19. The CDR3 is 18 amino acids. Germline V gene data show CDR1 as SGHAT and CDR2 as FQNNGV. The CDR3 region is CASSITRGCEGSIYEQYF. The CDR3 DNA reads as TGTGCCAGCAGCATAACCAGGGGGTGCGAGGGCTCGATCTACGAGCAGTACTTC.

This clonotype was counted between two and nine times. The chain joins TRBV9 to TRBJ2-5; the D is unclear. Germline V gene sequence: CDR1 SGDLS, CDR2 YYNGEE. V was shortened by 3 bases and J by 4 bases, with 19 bases between the two germline ends. The CDR3 contains 16 residues. CDR3 sequence (DNA): TGTGCCAGCAGCGCACGTTCTTCGACCCGGCGAGAGACCCAGTACTTC. Translated, it gives CASSARSSTRRETQYF.

The chain employs TRBV6-6 and TRBJ2-5; D is possibly TRBD2 (6 bases). The CDR3 extends over 14 amino acids. Trimming left V 10 bases short and J 2 bases short, with 17 bases between. Per germline, CDR1 MNHNY and CDR2 SVGAGI (reference sequence). The chain's CDR3 is CATLPGGKQETQYF. For the CDR3, the DNA is TGTGCCACCCTCCCTGGGGGGAAACAAGAGACCCAGTACTTC.